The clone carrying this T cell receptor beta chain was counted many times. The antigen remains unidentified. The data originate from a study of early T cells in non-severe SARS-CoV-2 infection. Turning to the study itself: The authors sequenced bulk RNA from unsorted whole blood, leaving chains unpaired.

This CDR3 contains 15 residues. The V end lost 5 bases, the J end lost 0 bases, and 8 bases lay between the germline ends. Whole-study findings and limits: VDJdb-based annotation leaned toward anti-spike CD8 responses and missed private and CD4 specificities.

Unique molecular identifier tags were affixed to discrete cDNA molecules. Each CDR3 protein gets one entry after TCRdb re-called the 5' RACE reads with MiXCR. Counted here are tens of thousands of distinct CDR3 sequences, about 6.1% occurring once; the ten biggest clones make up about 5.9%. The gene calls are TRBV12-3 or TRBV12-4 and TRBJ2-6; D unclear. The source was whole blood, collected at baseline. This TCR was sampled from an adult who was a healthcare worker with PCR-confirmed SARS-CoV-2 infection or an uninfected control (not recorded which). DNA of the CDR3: TGTGCCAGCAGTGCCCTAAGCTCTGGGGCCAACGTCCTGACTTTC. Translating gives CASSALSSGANVLTF.